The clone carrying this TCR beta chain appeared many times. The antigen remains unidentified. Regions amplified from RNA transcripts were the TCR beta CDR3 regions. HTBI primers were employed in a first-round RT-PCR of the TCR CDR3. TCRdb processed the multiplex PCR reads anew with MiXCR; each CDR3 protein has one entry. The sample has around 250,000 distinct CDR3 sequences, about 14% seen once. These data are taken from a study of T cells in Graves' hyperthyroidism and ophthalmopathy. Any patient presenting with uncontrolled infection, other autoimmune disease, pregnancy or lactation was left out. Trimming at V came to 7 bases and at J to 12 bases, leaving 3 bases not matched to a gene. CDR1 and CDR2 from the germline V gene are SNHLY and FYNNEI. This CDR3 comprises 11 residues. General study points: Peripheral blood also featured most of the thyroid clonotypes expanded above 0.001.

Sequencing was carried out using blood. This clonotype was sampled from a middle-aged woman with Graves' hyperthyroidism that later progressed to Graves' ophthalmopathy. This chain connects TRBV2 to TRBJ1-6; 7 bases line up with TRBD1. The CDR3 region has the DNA TGTGCCAGCATCGGACAGGAACCCCTCCACTTT. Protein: CASIGQEPLHF.